This entry describes one TCR beta chain. Its antigen is currently unknown. The CDR3 runs 15 residues. Germline CDR1 is SGHRS and CDR2 is YFSETQ. V gave up 1 base and J gave up 6 bases; unmatched junction bases: 8. Each CDR3 protein gets one entry after TCRdb re-called the RT-PCR reads with MiXCR. The sample holds several thousand distinct CDR3 sequences, about two thirds seen once. This entry belongs to a study of yellow fever vaccine responses in identical twins. Study observations and caveats: The T cell response to vaccination in identical twins was reportedly partly convergent and partly personalized.

Sequencing was performed on T cells from blood (PBMCs), unsorted or a sorted subset (not recorded which), taken before or after yellow fever vaccination (not recorded which). V usage is TRBV5-1 and J usage is TRBJ2-7; the match to TRBD1 covers 9 bases. The receptor comes from a woman between 18 and 29 years old who received the yellow fever vaccine. CDR3 in amino acids: CASSLRRDREFEQYF. CDR3 DNA: TGCGCCAGCAGCTTGAGAAGGGACAGGGAGTTCGAGCAGTACTTC.